This T cell receptor beta chain was sequenced during a study of CD8 T cells in ankylosing spondylitis. General observations from the study: Earlier studies detected some motif variants in reactive arthritis synovial fluid and blood. A TCR beta motif of under 10 highly homologous variants seemed to mark ankylosing spondylitis blood. The authors reported significant enrichment of disease-linked clones in matched ankylosing spondylitis synovial fluid.

Generation of TCR beta libraries employed quantitative 5'-RACE incorporating molecular barcodes. TCRdb itself ran the 5' RACE reads through MiXCR, one entry per CDR3 protein. The sample has 150,000 to 200,000 distinct CDR3 sequences; approximately 10% are singletons. This clonotype was recorded at least ten times. What it binds is unknown. Trimming cost V 6 bases and J 5 bases, with 13 bases left between them. Germline assignment: CDR1 ENHRY and CDR2 SYGVKD. The CDR3 is 13 residues long. Sequenced material: blood, either unsorted or a sorted T cell fraction (not recorded which). This clonotype was obtained from a male donor with ankylosing spondylitis or in good health (not recorded which). V is TRBV10-3 and J is TRBJ1-2; D may be TRBD1 (6 bases). The CDR3 DNA is TGTGCCATCAGCTTGGACAGACCATATGGCTACACCTTC. This encodes CAISLDRPYGYTF.